This TCR beta chain derives from a study of blood T cell repertoires in COVID-19. Study in general: Samples of COVID-19 (acute and convalescent) were obtained from the United States, Italy and Spain. The analysed material was cDNA or gDNA that came from T cells, B-cell-depleted T cells, or PBMCs.

As handled by the study authors: Amplification of reference gene primers provided the estimated nucleated cell counts. Profiled with immunoSEQ multiplex PCR; TCRdb holds only in-frame clones, not every one. V and J calls and clone size follow that table, whereas D and trimming were derived from the DNA. This table has 250,000 to 350,000 clones, around 89% appearing once. V lost 5 bases, J lost 7 bases, and 22 bases lay in between. Germline CDR1 reads SGDLS; CDR2 reads YYNGEE. The CDR3 length is 16 residues. The sequence was collected from a man aged 18 to 29 who had recovered from COVID-19. The genes are TRBV9 and TRBJ2-1, with TRBD2 as a possible D gene (7 bases). The specimen sequenced was peripheral blood. The CDR3 sequence: CASRPWGAGVSNEQFF. The CDR3, as DNA: TGTGCCAGCAGGCCCTGGGGGGCGGGAGTAAGTAATGAGCAGTTCTTC. Full variable domain (outside the CDR3, taken from reference TRBV9 and TRBJ2-1): DSGVTQTPKHLITATGQRVTLRCSPRSGDLSVYWYQQSLDQGLQFLIQYYNGEERAKGNILERFSAQQFPDLHSELNLSSLELGDSALYFCASRPWGAGVSNEQFFGPGTRLTVL.